These 19 T cell receptor beta chains were all obtained from the same sample, sequenced in a study of blood T cell repertoires in COVID-19. The table came from immunoSEQ multiplex PCR; TCRdb's copy has only in-frame clones and leaves some out. The sample lists about 190,000 clones, approximately 78% occurring once. Material for sequencing was PBMCs or T cells enriched from blood (not recorded which). The origin of the receptors is a woman between 50 and 59 years old who had recovered from COVID-19.

This clone was counted once. The chain links TRBV7-9 to TRBJ1-1; the D gene is possibly TRBD1 (6 bases). CDR1 and CDR2 from the germline V gene are SEHNR and FQNEAQ (reference sequence). The CDR3 contains 17 residues. V lost 3 bases to trimming and J lost 4 bases, with 21 bases between them. This CDR3 reads CASSFGGGRGIGTEAFF. Written as DNA, the CDR3 is TGTGCCAGCAGCTTCGGGGGCGGGCGGGGGATTGGCACTGAAGCTTTCTTT.

The V gene is TRBV5-8, the J gene TRBJ2-3, with TRBD1 as a possible D gene (6 bases). The CDR3 contains 15 residues. Trimming removed 4 bases at V and 1 base at J, with 13 bases between. Germline loops: CDR1 SGHTS, CDR2 YDEGEE. CDR3 DNA: TGTGCCAGCAGCCGAGGGGGAGCGGGCACAGATACGCAGTATTTT. Protein product: CASSRGGAGTDTQYF.

The CDR3 DNA reads TGCAGTGCTAGTTCCCCGACAGCCCTTCAAGAGACCCAGTACTTC. This codes for CSASSPTALQETQYF. The rearrangement uses TRBV20-1 and TRBJ2-5; D may be TRBD1 (5 bases). V lost 3 bases, J lost 2 bases, and 16 bases lay in between. Looked up from germline, CDR1 is DFQATT and CDR2 is SNEGSKA (reference sequence). This CDR3 spans 15 amino acids.

This chain joins TRBV6-5 and TRBJ1-4; 8 bases agree with TRBD1. Per germline, CDR1 MNHEY and CDR2 SVGAGI. The CDR3 loop spans 16 amino acids. After removal of 4 bases from V and 2 bases from J, the junction contained 6 bases not matched to a gene. The CDR3 sequence is CASSSGDRRTNEKLFF. The CDR3 coding sequence is TGTGCCAGCAGTTCCGGGGACAGGCGCACTAATGAAAAACTGTTTTTT.

This sequence joins TRBV5-1 and TRBJ1-5; 8 positions match TRBD1. V lost 4 bases, J lost 5 bases, and 2 bases stayed unmatched. Germline V gene sequence: CDR1 SGHRS, CDR2 YFSETQ. The CDR3 runs 13 residues. In DNA, the CDR3 is TGCGCCAGCAGCCCGACAGGGGATCAGCCCCAGCATTTT. Its protein is CASSPTGDQPQHF.

V and J are TRBV4-1 and TRBJ2-7; TRBD2 might be the D (5 bases). The V end lost 1 base, the J end lost 6 bases, and 19 bases lay between the germline ends. This CDR3 region has 16 residues. Germline lookup yields CDR1 MGHRA and CDR2 YSYEKL. The CDR3 protein is CASSQGTSAPPFEQYF. The CDR3 nucleotides read TGCGCCAGCAGCCAAGGAACTAGTGCTCCTCCGTTCGAGCAGTACTTC.

This sequence joins TRBV5-4 and TRBJ2-7, with 11 positions matching TRBD1. CDR3 length equals 15 residues. Trimming removed 2 bases from V and 2 bases from J; junction bases left unmatched: 3. Germline-derived CDR1 and CDR2 are SGHNT and YYREEE (reference sequence). The CDR3 is CASSLPGQGAYEQYF. CDR3 coding DNA: TGTGCCAGCAGCTTACCGGGACAGGGGGCCTACGAGCAGTACTTC.

The chain recombines TRBV6-5 with TRBJ1-5; TRBD1 matches 7 bases. V lost 4 bases to trimming and J lost 0 bases; unmatched junction nucleotides: 6. This CDR3 is 16 amino acids long. Germline V lookup: CDR1 MNHEY, CDR2 SVGAGI. The CDR3 sequence: CASSLTGVHSNQPQHF. Written as DNA, the CDR3 is TGTGCCAGCAGTTTAACAGGGGTGCATAGCAATCAGCCCCAGCATTTT.

The chain joins TRBV9 to TRBJ1-1; D ambiguous. The length of the CDR3 is 14 residues. Germline lookup yields CDR1 SGDLS and CDR2 YYNGEE. Trimming took off 0 bases at V and 2 bases at J, with 8 bases between the two ends. As DNA, the CDR3 is TGTGCCAGCAGCGTAGGCGAGGTAAACACTGAAGCTTTCTTT. It translates to CASSVGEVNTEAFF.

The genes are TRBV27 and TRBJ2-1, with 12 bases that match TRBD2. The V gene's germline CDR1 is MNHEY and CDR2 SMNVEV (reference sequence). V lost 10 bases, J lost 7 bases, and 8 bases stayed unmatched. This CDR3 is built from 14 residues. The CDR3 loop is CATRLAGVGNEQFF. CDR3 nucleotide sequence: TGTGCCACCCGACTAGCGGGAGTTGGGAATGAGCAGTTCTTC.

The count of this clone is one. The V call is TRBV19, the J call TRBJ1-5; D not certain. In germline, CDR1 is LNHDA, CDR2 SQIVND (reference sequence). CDR3 length: 13 amino acids. The ends were cut back, 3 bases at V and 7 bases at J, with 10 bases in the middle. CDR3: CASSIGAGQPQHF. In DNA form, the CDR3 reads TGTGCCAGTAGTATCGGAGCGGGCCAGCCCCAGCATTTT.

The V and J genes are TRBV28 and TRBJ2-7; D possibly corresponds to TRBD2 (6 bases). Germline V CDR1 and CDR2: MDHEN, SYDVKM. Trimming left V 5 bases short and J 3 bases short, with 20 bases between. The length of the CDR3 is 16 residues. This chain's CDR3 is CASSLGGTGNGYEQYF. For the CDR3, the DNA is TGTGCCAGCAGTCTCGGAGGGACGGGAAACGGCTACGAGCAGTACTTC.

The chain uses TRBV2 and TRBJ1-5; no clear D. V dropped 3 bases and J dropped 6 bases, with 12 bases sitting between them. Germline V lookup: CDR1 SNHLY, CDR2 FYNNEI. This CDR3 has 14 residues. For the CDR3, the DNA is TGTGCCAGCAGTGAGAACTTGTTAAGTCAGCCCCAGCATTTT. Protein: CASSENLLSQPQHF.

V and J are TRBV28 and TRBJ1-6; 10 bases are a match to TRBD1. Trimming took 4 bases from V and 4 from J; bases not matched to a gene: 7. This CDR3 has 17 residues. Per the germline V gene, CDR1 is MDHEN and CDR2 is SYDVKM. The DNA of the CDR3 is TGTGCCAGCAGTTCCGCGGGGACAGGGGTATATAATTCACCCCTCCACTTT. Protein: CASSSAGTGVYNSPLHF.

This chain joins TRBV9 and TRBJ1-6; TRBD1 aligns across 9 bases. The CDR3 has 14 residues. V lost 3 bases, J lost 9 bases, and 4 bases stayed unmatched. Germline V gene lookup returns CDR1 SGDLS and CDR2 YYNGEE. DNA for the CDR3: TGTGCCAGCAGCGCTGACAGGGGGAGTTCACCCCTCCACTTT. Encoded protein: CASSADRGSSPLHF.

This clone has just one count. CDR3 in DNA: TGTGCCAGCAGTGAGCAGGGAAACTATGGCTACACCTTC. This translates into CASSEQGNYGYTF. The V call is TRBV14, the J call TRBJ1-2, with D maybe TRBD1 (5 bases). The CDR3 is 13 residues long. The germline V and J ends were trimmed by 6 bases and 2 bases, with 10 bases remaining between them. From germline, CDR1 is SGHDN and CDR2 FVKESK.

This clone was seen only once. The chain joins TRBV7-9 to TRBJ2-3, with 10 bases aligning to TRBD1. This CDR3 is built from 17 residues. V shed 4 bases and J 0 bases; nucleotides not matched to a gene: 7. The V gene's germline CDR1 is SEHNR and CDR2 FQNEAQ (reference sequence). For the CDR3, the DNA is TGTGCCAGCAGCTACGGGACAGGGGAACGTAGCACAGATACGCAGTATTTT. It codes for CASSYGTGERSTDTQYF. Together with reference TRBV7-9 and TRBJ2-3, the CDR3 gives the full variable domain: DTGVSQNPRHKITKRGQNVTFRCDPISEHNRLYWYRQTLGQGPEFLTYFQNEAQLEKSRLLSDRFSAERPKGSFSTLEIQRTEQGDSAMYLCASSYGTGERSTDTQYFGPGTRLTVL.

This clone was seen once. The chain uses TRBV6-5 and TRBJ2-7, with a weak D call TRBD2 (6 bases). CDR1 is MNHEY and CDR2 is SVGAGI in the germline V gene. Trimming took 6 bases from V and 0 from J, leaving 12 bases between them. This CDR3 is built from 14 residues. This chain's CDR3 is CASSSTGLSYEQYF. DNA of the CDR3: TGTGCCAGCAGCTCTACGGGACTCTCCTACGAGCAGTACTTC.

This clone was counted once. The rearrangement uses TRBV5-5 and TRBJ1-1; D gene unclear. V lost 5 bases and J lost 1, with 12 bases in between. The CDR3 runs 14 residues. Germline loops: CDR1 SGHKS, CDR2 YYEKEE (reference sequence). This CDR3 is CASSSSARNTEAFF. CDR3 in DNA: TGTGCCAGCAGTTCGTCTGCCAGGAACACTGAAGCTTTCTTT.